One and the same sample provided the 30 T cell receptor beta chains below, sequenced in a study of T cell responses to AZD1222 COVID-19 vaccine. Clones were read by immunoSEQ multiplex PCR, and TCRdb kept only the in-frame ones, dropping some. This table has 140,000 or so clones, about 86% appearing once. Source: peripheral blood, taken 28 days after the second AZD1222 dose. The receptors originated from an adult who received the AZD1222 COVID-19 vaccine.

As concerns this clone: Sequence at one end of the junction differs from germline and may be a read error. V usage is TRBV3-1 (or the pseudogene TRBV3-2) and J usage is TRBJ1-1; no reliable D call. The germline gives CDR1 LGHDT, CDR2 YNNKEL (reference sequence). The CDR3 contains 15 residues. The CDR3 region has the DNA TGTGCCAGCAGCCAAGATCTTAGCCCGAACGCTGAAGCTTTCTTT. This gives the protein CASSQDLSPNAEAFF.

The CDR3 DNA is TGTGCCAGCAGCTTCCGGGGGGTCTTCTACGAGCAGTACTTC. This sequence encodes CASSFRGVFYEQYF. V is TRBV7-2 and J is TRBJ2-7; 7 bases fit TRBD2. This CDR3 is built from 14 residues. Per germline, CDR1 SGHTA and CDR2 FQGNSA. V lost 3 bases and J lost 3; bases outside the gene matches: 5.

This chain connects TRBV28 to TRBJ1-1; TRBD1 might be the D (6 bases). Germline-derived CDR1 and CDR2 are MDHEN and SYDVKM. V was cut by 8 bases and J by 0 bases, with 16 bases left in between. This CDR3 is built from 15 residues. This CDR3 reads CASYPRGFLNTEAFF. CDR3 sequence (DNA): TGTGCCAGCTACCCTAGGGGGTTTTTGAACACTGAAGCTTTCTTT.

This clone has just a few counts. The rearrangement links TRBV11-2 to TRBJ2-3; unclear D gene. Trimming removed 6 bases at V and 0 bases at J, with 7 bases between. The CDR3 spans 13 residues. Germline V CDR1 and CDR2: SGHAT, FQNNGV. CDR3 DNA: TGTGCCAGCAGGACCGACAGCACAGATACGCAGTATTTT. Translated: CASRTDSTDTQYF. Full variable domain (outside the CDR3, taken from reference TRBV11-2 and TRBJ2-3): EAGVAQSPRYKIIEKRQSVAFWCNPISGHATLYWYQQILGQGPKLLIQFQNNGVVDDSQLPKDRFSAERLKGVDSTLKIQPAKLEDSAVYLCASRTDSTDTQYFGPGTRLTVL.

This chain links TRBV14 with TRBJ2-7; D may be TRBD2 (5 bases). Germline V gene lookup returns CDR1 SGHDN and CDR2 FVKESK. CDR3 length: 13 residues. V was cut by 6 bases and J by 0 bases, with 9 bases left in between. CDR3 region: CASSPRGSYEQYF. CDR3 DNA sequence: TGTGCCAGCAGTCCCCGGGGCTCCTACGAGCAGTACTTC. Full variable domain (outside the CDR3, taken from reference TRBV14 and TRBJ2-7): EAGVTQFPSHSVIEKGQTVTLRCDPISGHDNLYWYRRVMGKEIKFLLHFVKESKQDESGMPNNRFLAERTGGTYSTLKVQPAELEDSGVYFCASSPRGSYEQYFGPGTRLTVT.

The chain joins TRBV6-5 to TRBJ2-1; the match to TRBD2 covers 9 bases. The V gene's germline CDR1 is MNHEY and CDR2 SVGAGI. CDR3 size: 15 residues. The V gene end was trimmed by 6 bases and the J gene end by 1 base; junction bases not matched to a gene: 4. CDR3 DNA sequence: TGTGCCAGCAGCAGACTAGCGGAGTCCTACAATGAGCAGTTCTTC. Translating it yields CASSRLAESYNEQFF.

This chain links TRBV19 with TRBJ1-5, with D possibly matching TRBD1 (6 bases). CDR1 is LNHDA and CDR2 is SQIVND in the germline V gene (reference sequence). The V end lost 7 bases, the J end lost 4 bases, and 14 bases lay between the germline ends. CDR3 length: 14 amino acids. The CDR3 nucleotides read TGTGCCAGTAATCGACAGGCGACTAATCAGCCCCAGCATTTT. Its protein is CASNRQATNQPQHF.

The J gene is TRBJ2-1, the V gene TRBV15, with TRBD2 matching 10 bases. V dropped 3 bases and J dropped 7; count of bases not matched to a gene: 9. The CDR3 sequence is 16 residues long. The germline gives CDR1 LNHNV, CDR2 YYDKDF (reference sequence). DNA of the CDR3: TGTGCCACCAGCAGTCTCCCTAGCGGGAGTGCAAATGAGCAGTTCTTC. Residues: CATSSLPSGSANEQFF.

CDR3 nucleotides: TGTGCCAGCAGTTACTCAGGGTCCTATGGCTACACCTTC. Translating gives CASSYSGSYGYTF. The V gene is TRBV6-5, the J gene TRBJ1-2; D remains unclear. With 0 bases removed from V and 4 bases from J, the gap between germline ends came to 6 bases. The CDR3 contains 13 residues. In germline, CDR1 is MNHEY, CDR2 SVGAGI.

The chain carries TRBV4-1 and TRBJ2-2; D tentatively fits TRBD1 or TRBD2 (5 bases each). The V gene lost 4 bases and the J gene lost 6 bases, with 12 bases spanning the gap. CDR1 is MGHRA, CDR2 YSYEKL, per germline. This CDR3 has 14 amino acids. The CDR3 spells CASSLAPGPGELFF. In DNA, the CDR3 is TGCGCCAGCAGCCTGGCCCCGGGGCCCGGGGAGCTGTTTTTT.

This chain links TRBV14 with TRBJ2-1; D gene uncertain. The CDR3 consists of 12 residues. From germline, CDR1 is SGHDN and CDR2 FVKESK. V gave up 4 bases and J gave up 5 bases, with 6 bases separating them. The CDR3 sequence: CASSPTHNEQFF. CDR3 DNA: TGTGCCAGCAGCCCCACCCACAATGAGCAGTTCTTC.

This chain links TRBV11-2 with TRBJ1-2; no firm D call. Between the trimmed V and J ends, which lost 1 base and 2 bases, there was a span of 8 bases. Germline V gene sequence: CDR1 SGHAT, CDR2 FQNNGV. This CDR3 region has 14 residues. DNA for the CDR3: TGTGCCAGCAGCTTAGGTCCGGGAAACTATGGCTACACCTTC. Translation: CASSLGPGNYGYTF.

The chain uses TRBV30 and TRBJ2-2, with 9 nucleotides matching TRBD1. CDR1 and CDR2 (germline): GTSNPN, SVGIG (reference sequence). The V and J ends lost 2 bases and 6 bases, in that order; junction bases with no gene match: 4. CDR3 length: 14 residues. The CDR3 bases are TGTGCCTGGAGTAGGGACAGGGCTCCCGGGGAGCTGTTTTTT. Protein product: CAWSRDRAPGELFF.

This chain uses TRBV28 with TRBJ2-6; D not certain. Germline CDR1 reads MDHEN; CDR2 reads SYDVKM. This CDR3 is built from 18 residues. Trimming cost V 6 bases and J 0 bases, with 18 bases left between them. Written as DNA, the CDR3 is TGTGCCAGCAGCTTCGTGGGGATGGTCCTCTCTGGGGCCAACGTCCTGACTTTC. Amino acid sequence: CASSFVGMVLSGANVLTF.

CDR3 protein: CASSRVILSSYEQYF. The CDR3 DNA sequence: TGTGCCAGCAGCAGGGTCATCTTAAGCTCCTACGAGCAGTACTTC. This chain joins TRBV5-5 and TRBJ2-7; no firm D call. Germline assignment: CDR1 SGHKS and CDR2 YYEKEE (reference sequence). The CDR3 loop spans 15 amino acids. V gave up 4 bases and J gave up 0 bases, with 14 bases separating them. Using reference TRBV5-5 and TRBJ2-7 for the parts outside the CDR3, the full variable domain is DAGVTQSPTHLIKTRGQQVTLRCSPISGHKSVSWYQQVLGQGPQFIFQYYEKEERGRGNFPDRFSARQFPNYSSELNVNALLLGDSALYLCASSRVILSSYEQYFGPGTRLTVT.

The V call is TRBV19, the J call TRBJ1-2; 7 bases align to TRBD1. The CDR3 is 14 residues long. V shed 7 bases, J shed 7 bases, and the junction held 12 bases outside the gene matches. From germline, CDR1 is LNHDA and CDR2 SQIVND (reference sequence). The CDR3 loop is CASISGQKTFGYTF. The CDR3 DNA follows: TGTGCCAGTATTTCGGGACAGAAAACTTTTGGCTACACCTTC.

V is TRBV18 and J is TRBJ2-3; D gene ambiguous. The CDR3 is made up of 15 amino acids. Germline V gives CDR1 KGHSH, CDR2 LQKENI. Trimming took 3 bases from V and 1 from J, leaving 11 bases between them. The chain's CDR3 is CASSPNGAGTDTQYF. CDR3 nucleotide sequence: TGTGCCAGCTCACCCAACGGAGCAGGCACAGATACGCAGTATTTT.

The chain couples TRBV2 to TRBJ2-3, with TRBD2 identical over 7 bases. CDR1 is SNHLY and CDR2 is FYNNEI in the germline V gene. The CDR3 is made up of 15 amino acids. With 1 base clipped from V and 4 bases from J, the junction kept 5 bases outside the gene matches. The CDR3 here is CASSEGGGGADTQYF. Here the CDR3 DNA reads TGTGCCAGCAGTGAAGGCGGGGGAGGGGCAGATACGCAGTATTTT.

This chain links TRBV29-1 with TRBJ1-1; no clear D. The length of the CDR3 is 11 residues. From germline, CDR1 is SQVTM and CDR2 ANQGSEA. CDR3 protein: CRGSRDTEAFF. The CDR3 coding sequence is TGCAGGGGGAGTAGGGACACTGAAGCTTTCTTT.

The CDR3 sequence: CASIIDRDHQPQHF. The CDR3 DNA is TGTGCCAGCATTATAGACAGGGACCATCAGCCCCAGCATTTT. The rearrangement links TRBV28 to TRBJ1-5; TRBD1 matches at 7 bases. After removal of 7 bases from V and 5 bases from J, the junction contained 8 bases not matched to a gene. CDR3 size: 14 residues. Germline-derived CDR1 and CDR2 are MDHEN and SYDVKM.

This chain links TRBV4-1 with TRBJ1-2; D is uncertain. V was trimmed by 1 base and J by 7 bases, leaving 10 bases between them. This CDR3 is 13 amino acids long. The germline gives CDR1 MGHRA, CDR2 YSYEKL. CDR3 region: CASSQVRVSGYTF. The CDR3, as DNA: TGCGCCAGCAGCCAAGTCCGGGTATCTGGCTACACCTTC.

The V call is TRBV10-1, the J call TRBJ2-1; D is unresolved. Looked up from germline, CDR1 is WNHNN and CDR2 is SYGVQD (reference sequence). Trimming pared 2 bases from V and 5 bases from J, leaving 4 bases between. The CDR3 runs 12 residues. The CDR3, as DNA: TGCGCCAGCAGTGAGGGTCACAATGAGCAGTTCTTC. As protein: CASSEGHNEQFF.

This chain joins TRBV19 and TRBJ1-1, with D tentatively TRBD1 (5 bases). Looked up from germline, CDR1 is LNHDA and CDR2 is SQIVND (reference sequence). V dropped 3 bases and J dropped 3 bases, with 11 bases sitting between them. The CDR3 spans 14 residues. CDR3 in DNA: TGTGCCAGTAGTATGTCCGGGGGGTACACTGAAGCTTTCTTT. Amino acid sequence: CASSMSGGYTEAFF.

V and J are TRBV19 and TRBJ2-5, with TRBD2 identical over 8 bases. Germline CDR1 is LNHDA and CDR2 is SQIVND (reference sequence). CDR3 size: 16 residues. J was trimmed by 1 base and V by 5 bases; bases with no gene match: 9. For the CDR3, the DNA is TGTGCCAGTAGTGTCGGACTAGCAGTCTCCCAAGAGACCCAGTACTTC. Amino acids: CASSVGLAVSQETQYF.

This clone occurred a few times. The chain carries TRBV4-2 and TRBJ2-3; D unclear. The CDR3 sequence is 14 residues long. Germline CDR1 reads LGHNA; CDR2 reads YNFKEQ. The germline V and J ends were trimmed by 1 base and 6 bases, with 11 bases remaining between them. Here the CDR3 DNA reads TGTGCCAGCAGCCAAGTTGTGGGGATGGATACGCAGTATTTT. Its protein product is CASSQVVGMDTQYF.

This clone is a singleton in its sample. The chain couples TRBV2 to TRBJ1-2; unclear D gene. V lost 4 bases and J 8 bases, leaving 17 bases between the germline ends. CDR3 length: 14 amino acids. Germline CDR1 is SNHLY and CDR2 is FYNNEI. CDR3 nucleotides: TGTGCCAGCAGTGTAGTGACTGATGTCTCCGGCTACACCTTC. Residues: CASSVVTDVSGYTF.

The chain combines TRBV7-2 with TRBJ1-4, with D possibly being TRBD1 (5 bases). Germline assignment: CDR1 SGHTA and CDR2 FQGNSA. This CDR3 region has 15 residues. Trimming pared 0 bases from V and 10 bases from J, leaving 15 bases between. The CDR3 loop reads CASSLALSGMGKLFF. DNA for the CDR3: TGTGCCAGCAGCTTAGCTCTTTCAGGGATGGGAAAACTGTTTTTT.

The chain is built from TRBV5-1 and TRBJ2-3; 8 bases match TRBD2. Germline trimming cut 0 bases from V and 1 base from J; bases unmatched to any gene: 4. Germline CDR1 reads SGHRS; CDR2 reads YFSETQ. The CDR3 totals 16 residues. The CDR3 DNA follows: TGCGCCAGCAGCTTGGTAGGGACTAGGGGCACAGATACGCAGTATTTT. Amino acids: CASSLVGTRGTDTQYF.

To note about this clone: Additional DNA sequences in this sample encode the identical CDR3. The genes are TRBV13 and TRBJ2-5, with 8 bases matching TRBD2. V dropped 5 bases and J dropped 2; count of bases not matched to a gene: 4. CDR1 and CDR2 from the germline V gene are PRHDT and FYEKMQ (reference sequence). CDR3 length: 14 amino acids. The CDR3 loop is CASSPRGGQETQYF. As DNA, the CDR3 is TGTGCCAGCAGCCCCCGGGGGGGTCAAGAGACCCAGTACTTC. Complete variable domain (other parts from reference TRBV13 and TRBJ2-5): AAGVIQSPRHLIKEKRETATLKCYPIPRHDTVYWYQQGPGQDPQFLISFYEKMQSDKGSIPDRFSAQQFSDYHSELNMSSLELGDSALYFCASSPRGGQETQYFGPGTRLLVL.

The chain is built from TRBV28 and TRBJ2-2; tentatively, D is TRBD1 or TRBD2 (6 bases each). V was cut by 2 bases and J by 0 bases, with 10 bases left in between. Germline V gene data show CDR1 as MDHEN and CDR2 as SYDVKM. This CDR3 region has 16 residues. The CDR3, as DNA: TGTGCCAGCAGTTTAATGGGGGGCGCGAACACCGGGGAGCTGTTTTTT. Translating gives CASSLMGGANTGELFF.